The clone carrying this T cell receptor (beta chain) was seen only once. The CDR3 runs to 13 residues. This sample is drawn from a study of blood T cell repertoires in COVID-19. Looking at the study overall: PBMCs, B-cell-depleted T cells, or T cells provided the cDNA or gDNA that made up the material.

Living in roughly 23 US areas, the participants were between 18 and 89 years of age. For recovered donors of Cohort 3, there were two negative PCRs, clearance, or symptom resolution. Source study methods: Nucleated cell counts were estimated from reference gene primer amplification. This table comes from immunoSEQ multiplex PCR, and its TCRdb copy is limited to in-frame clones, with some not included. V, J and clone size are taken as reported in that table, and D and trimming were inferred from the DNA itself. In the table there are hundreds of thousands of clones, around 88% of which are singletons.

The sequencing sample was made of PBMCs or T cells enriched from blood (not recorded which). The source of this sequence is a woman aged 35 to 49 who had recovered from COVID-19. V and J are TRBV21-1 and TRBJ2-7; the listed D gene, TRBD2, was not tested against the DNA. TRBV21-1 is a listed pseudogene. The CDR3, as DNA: TGTGCCAGTGTATTTCCTCCACTCTACGAGCAGTACTTC. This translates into CASVFPPLYEQYF.